Sequencing of this T cell receptor (beta chain) was carried out in a study of spatial heterogeneity in lung cancer. The study's findings and limits: Tracking of tumor mutation counts was seen in expanded intratumoral alpha and beta TCR counts.

As concerns this clonotype: The antigen remains unidentified.

V was trimmed by 6 bases and J by 5 bases, leaving 8 bases between them. This CDR3 is 12 amino acids long. Germline lookup yields CDR1 LNHDA and CDR2 SQIVND (reference sequence). TCRdb redid the calling of the 5' RACE reads with MiXCR, one entry per CDR3 protein. The sample shows a few thousand distinct CDR3 sequences, about a sixth of them seen only once. As for time point: sample taken at primary tumor resection. Without sorting, whole RNA was sequenced from tumor, nontumor lung or frozen PBMC. This chain connects TRBV19 to TRBJ1-5; D unresolved. The sequence was collected from a male donor with early-stage non-small cell lung cancer. Sequenced here: lung tumor tissue, sampled at surgery. The CDR3 loop is CASSPMDQPQHF. CDR3 nucleotides: TGTGCCAGTAGCCCCATGGATCAGCCCCAGCATTTT.